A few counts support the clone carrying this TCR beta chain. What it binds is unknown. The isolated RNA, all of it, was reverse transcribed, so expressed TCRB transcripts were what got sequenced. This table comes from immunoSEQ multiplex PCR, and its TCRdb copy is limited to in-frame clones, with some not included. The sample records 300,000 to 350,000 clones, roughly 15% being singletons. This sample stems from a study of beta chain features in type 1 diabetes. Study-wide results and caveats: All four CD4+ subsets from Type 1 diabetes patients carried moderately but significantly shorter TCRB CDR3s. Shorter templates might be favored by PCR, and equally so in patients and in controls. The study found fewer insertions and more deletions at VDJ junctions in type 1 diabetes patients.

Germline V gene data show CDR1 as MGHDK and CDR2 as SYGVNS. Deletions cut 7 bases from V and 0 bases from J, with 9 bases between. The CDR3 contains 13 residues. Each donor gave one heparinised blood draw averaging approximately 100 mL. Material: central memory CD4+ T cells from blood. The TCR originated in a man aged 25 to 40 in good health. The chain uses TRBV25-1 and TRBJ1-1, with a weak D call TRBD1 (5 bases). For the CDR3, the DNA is TGTGCCAGCACTACAGGCATGAACACTGAAGCTTTCTTT. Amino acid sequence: CASTTGMNTEAFF.